The entry below describes one T cell receptor (beta chain). TCRdb's table, derived via immunoSEQ multiplex PCR, lists solely in-frame clones and lacks some. The table lists roughly 87,000 clones, 93% of them singletons. This entry comes from a study of T cell changes during pregnancy in multiple sclerosis. From germline, CDR1 is SGDLS and CDR2 YYNGEE. The CDR3 loop spans 13 amino acids. The V gene lost 1 base and the J gene lost 5 bases, with 10 bases spanning the gap. The chain employs TRBV9 and TRBJ2-7; perhaps TRBD2 as D (5 bases). The receptor's source is a female donor in good health, enrolled as a control in a pregnancy study. The sample in question was peripheral blood, obtained in the third trimester of pregnancy. The CDR3 spells CASSVQPRDEQYF. The CDR3 coding sequence is TGTGCCAGCAGCGTACAACCGAGGGACGAGCAGTACTTC.